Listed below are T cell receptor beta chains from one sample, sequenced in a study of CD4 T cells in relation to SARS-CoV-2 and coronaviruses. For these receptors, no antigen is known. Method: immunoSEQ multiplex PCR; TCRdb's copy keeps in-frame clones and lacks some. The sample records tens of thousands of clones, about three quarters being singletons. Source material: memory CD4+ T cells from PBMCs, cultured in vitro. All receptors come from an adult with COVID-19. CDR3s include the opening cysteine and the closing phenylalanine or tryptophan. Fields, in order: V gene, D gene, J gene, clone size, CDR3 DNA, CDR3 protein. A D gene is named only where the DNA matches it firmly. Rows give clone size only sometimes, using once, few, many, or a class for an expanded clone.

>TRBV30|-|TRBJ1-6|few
TGTGCCTGGAGTGTAAGGAGCCCTTCATCACCCCTCCACTTT
CAWSVRSPSSPLHF
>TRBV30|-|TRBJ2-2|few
TGTGCCTGGAGTCGGGGGACCGGGGAGCTGTTTTTT
CAWSRGTGELFF
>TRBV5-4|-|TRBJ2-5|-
TGTGCCAGCAGCTCGAACCGCGGGGAGACCCAGTACTTC
CASSSNRGETQYF
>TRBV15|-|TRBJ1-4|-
TGTGCCACCAGCAGAACTTCGGCTGAAAAACTGTTTTTT
CATSRTSAEKLFF
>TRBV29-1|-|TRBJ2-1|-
TGCAGCGTTGAAGGTGAACGGGTCTACAATGAGCAGTTCTTC
CSVEGERVYNEQFF
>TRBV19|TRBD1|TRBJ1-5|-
TGTGCCAGTAGTACCCGGACAGGGGGTTATAGCAATCAGCCCCAGCATTTT
CASSTRTGGYSNQPQHF
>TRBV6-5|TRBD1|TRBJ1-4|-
TGTGCCAGCAGAAAGGGGACAGCCGAAAAACTGTTTTTT
CASRKGTAEKLFF
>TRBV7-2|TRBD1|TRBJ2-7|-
TGTGCCAGCAGCAAGGTAGGGGGACAGAACTACGAGCAGTACTTC
CASSKVGGQNYEQYF
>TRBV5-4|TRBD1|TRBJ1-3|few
TGTGCCAGCAGTTCCGACAGGGCCTCTGGAAACACCATATATTTT
CASSSDRASGNTIYF
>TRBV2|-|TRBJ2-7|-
TGTGCCAGCACCCTTTCTGGGGCGGAGCAGTACTTC
CASTLSGAEQYF
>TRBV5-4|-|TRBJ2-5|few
TGTGCCAGCAGCTTGGACAGTCTCCAAGAGACCCAGTACTTC
CASSLDSLQETQYF
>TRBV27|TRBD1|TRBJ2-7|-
TGTGCCAGCAGTTTACGGACAGGGTTAAACGAGCAGTACTTC
CASSLRTGLNEQYF
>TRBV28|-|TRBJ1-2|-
TGTGCCAGCAGTCCGGGGACCCACCGTGGCTACACCTTC
CASSPGTHRGYTF
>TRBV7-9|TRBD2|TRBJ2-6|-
TGTGCCAGCAGCCGAGCGGGAGGGTGGACTGGGGCCAACGTCCTGACTTTC
CASSRAGGWTGANVLTF
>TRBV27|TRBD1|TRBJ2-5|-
TGTGCCAGCAGACCAACAGGGGTGGAGACCCAGTACTTC
CASRPTGVETQYF
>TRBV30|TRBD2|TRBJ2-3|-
TGTGCCTGGAGTGCCGTTAGCGGGAGACTAGATACGCAGTATTTT
CAWSAVSGRLDTQYF
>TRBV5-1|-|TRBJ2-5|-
TGCGCCAGCAGCTTGGTAAAAGAGACCCAGTACTTC
CASSLVKETQYF
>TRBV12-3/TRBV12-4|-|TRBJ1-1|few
TGTGCCAGCAGCTGGGGGGTGAACACTGAAGCTTTCTTT
CASSWGVNTEAFF
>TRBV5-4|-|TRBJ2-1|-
TGTGCCAGCAGCTTGGGACCGAACTCCTACAATGAGCAGTTCTTC
CASSLGPNSYNEQFF
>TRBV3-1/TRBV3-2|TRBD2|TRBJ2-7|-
TGTGCCAGCAGCCAAGCTAGCGGGAGGGGCGAGCAGTACTTC
CASSQASGRGEQYF
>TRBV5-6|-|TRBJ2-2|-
TGTGCCAGCAGCTTATTGCAGGTAGCTACCGGGGAGCTGTTTTTT
CASSLLQVATGELFF
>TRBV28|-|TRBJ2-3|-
TGTGCCAGCAGTTTAGGACCTAGCACAGATACGCAGTATTTT
CASSLGPSTDTQYF
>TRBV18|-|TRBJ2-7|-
TGTGCCAGCTCACCACTGTGGACGGGATCATACGAGCAGTACTTC
CASSPLWTGSYEQYF
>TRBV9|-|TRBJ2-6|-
TGTGCCAGCAGCGTTGGACCGCACTCTGGGGCCAACGTCCTGACTTTC
CASSVGPHSGANVLTF
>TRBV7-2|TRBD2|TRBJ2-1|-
TGTGCCAGCAGCTTAGCTAGCGGGCCCTACAATGAGCAGTTCTTC
CASSLASGPYNEQFF
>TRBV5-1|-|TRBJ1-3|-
TGCGCCAGCAGCCCGGGAGCGGGGGCGGCTGGAAACACCATATATTTT
CASSPGAGAAGNTIYF
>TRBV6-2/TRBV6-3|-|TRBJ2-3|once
TGTGCCAGCAGTGACCCGGGGCAGGGTCACACAGATACGCAGTATTTT
CASSDPGQGHTDTQYF
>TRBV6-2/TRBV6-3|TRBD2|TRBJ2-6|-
TGTGCCAGCAGTTACCGGCTAGCGGGGATCTCTGGGGCCAACGTCCTGACTTTC
CASSYRLAGISGANVLTF
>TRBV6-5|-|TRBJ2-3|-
TGTGCCAGCAGTACTGGGATCCATGCAGATACGCAGTATTTT
CASSTGIHADTQYF
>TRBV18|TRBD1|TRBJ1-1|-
TGTGCCAGCTCACGGGCTCAGGGGGCTGAAGCTTTCTTT
CASSRAQGAEAFF
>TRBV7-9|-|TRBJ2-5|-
TGTGCCAGCAGCTTAGCTGGAGGTACGCTGGGGGAGACCCAGTACTTC
CASSLAGGTLGETQYF
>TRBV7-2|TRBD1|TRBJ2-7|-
TGTGCCAGCAGCGCACGACCCGGGACAGGGGGAGGCGAGCAGTACTTC
CASSARPGTGGGEQYF
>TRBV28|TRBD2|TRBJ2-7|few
TGTGCCAGCAGTGTCCTAGCGGGAATCTACGAGCAGTACTTC
CASSVLAGIYEQYF